The 6 T cell receptor beta chains reported below all come from one sample, sequenced in a study of chronic HIV infection and antiretroviral therapy (dated by TCRdb to the mid-2010s). Libraries came from 5' RACE. Sequencing relied on an Illumina MiSeq. Using fastp trimming at Q25 and MiXCR clonotype assembly, TCRdb reanalyzed the public sequencing data and kept in-frame beta chains. Rows are unified per CDR3 protein, each entry keeping the most common DNA and genes. The sample table records around 30,000 distinct CDR3 sequences; roughly 9.1% of these occur just once. The ten biggest clones cover under 3% of the sample. Sequenced: peripheral blood. These receptors all come from an adult who had HIV and had not received antiretroviral therapy, or was an uninfected healthy control (not recorded which).

In its sample, this clonotype was seen a few times. The chain recombines TRBV4-3 with TRBJ1-5; D is undetermined. Trimming stripped 0 bases from V and 4 bases from J, with 10 bases between. This CDR3 has 15 residues. CDR1 is LGHNA and CDR2 is YSLEER in the germline V gene. The CDR3 loop is CASSQDLAANQPQHF. The CDR3 nucleotides are TGCGCCAGCAGCCAAGACTTGGCGGCTAATCAGCCCCAGCATTTT.

This clonotype has at least ten counts. The chain combines TRBV10-3 with TRBJ1-5, with 8 bases identical to TRBD1. Per germline, CDR1 ENHRY and CDR2 SYGVKD. The trim removed 10 bases at V and 7 bases at J, leaving 6 bases unmatched. CDR3 length: 12 amino acids. The CDR3 sequence: CATADREQPQHF. CDR3 coding DNA: TGTGCCACCGCGGACAGGGAACAGCCCCAGCATTTT.

There are many counts of this clonotype. The CDR3 sequence is CASRLAGVSYNEQFF. CDR3 DNA: TGTGCCAGCAGGCTAGCGGGAGTGTCCTACAATGAGCAGTTCTTC. The chain recombines TRBV28 with TRBJ2-1, with TRBD2 matching over 10 bases. This CDR3 contains 15 residues. After removal of 6 bases from V and 1 base from J, the junction contained 3 bases not matched to a gene. The V gene's germline CDR1 is MDHEN and CDR2 SYDVKM.

The table lists this clonotype with many counts. The genes are TRBV7-9 and TRBJ2-1; D is possibly TRBD2 (6 bases). Germline-derived CDR1 and CDR2 are SEHNR and FQNEAQ (reference sequence). V lost 1 base and J lost 6, with 10 bases in between. The CDR3 runs to 14 residues. The CDR3 sequence: CASSLEGTGNEQFF. CDR3 DNA sequence: TGTGCCAGCAGCTTAGAGGGGACTGGCAATGAGCAGTTCTTC.

This clonotype was recorded a few times. This rearrangement joins TRBV7-3 to TRBJ1-2, with D unclear. V was pared by 5 bases and J by 5 bases, with 12 bases between. The CDR3 consists of 13 residues. Per the germline V gene, CDR1 is SGHTA and CDR2 is FQGTGA. CDR3 bases: TGTGCCAGCAGCGCTGATGGTCGGTATGGCTACACCTTC. Residues: CASSADGRYGYTF.

In this sample, this clonotype turned up a few times. This rearrangement joins TRBV10-3 to TRBJ2-1; D possibly corresponds to TRBD2 (6 bases). V was trimmed by 4 bases and J by 6 bases, leaving 10 bases between them. CDR1 and CDR2 (germline): ENHRY, SYGVKD. This CDR3 is built from 13 residues. As DNA, the CDR3 is TGTGCCATCAGTGGCGGGGTCGTCAATGAGCAGTTCTTC. Protein product: CAISGGVVNEQFF.